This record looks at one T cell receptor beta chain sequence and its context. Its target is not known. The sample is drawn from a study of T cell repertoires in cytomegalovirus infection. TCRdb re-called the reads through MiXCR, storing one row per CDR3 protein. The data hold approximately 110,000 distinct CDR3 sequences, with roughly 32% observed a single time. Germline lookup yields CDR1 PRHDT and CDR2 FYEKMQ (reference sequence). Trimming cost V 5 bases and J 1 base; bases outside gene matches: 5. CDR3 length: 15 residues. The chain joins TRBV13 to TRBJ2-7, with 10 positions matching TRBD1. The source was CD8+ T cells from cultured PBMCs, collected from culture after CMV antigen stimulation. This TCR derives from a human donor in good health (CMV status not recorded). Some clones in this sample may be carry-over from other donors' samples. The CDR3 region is CASSLDRGRSYEQYF. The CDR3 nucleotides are TGTGCCAGCAGCCTTGACAGGGGGCGATCCTACGAGCAGTACTTC.